The present T cell receptor (beta chain) was sequenced within a study of blood T cell repertoires in COVID-19. About the study: COVID-19 samples from acute and convalescent phases originated in the United States, Italy and Spain.

Between the trimmed V and J ends, which lost 5 bases and 1 base, there was a span of 6 bases. The CDR3 runs 13 residues. Germline assignment: CDR1 LNHDA and CDR2 SQIVND (reference sequence). Generated by immunoSEQ multiplex PCR, the TCRdb table keeps only in-frame clones and is missing some. The sample has 180,000 or so clones, approximately 80% seen once; the top ten hold approximately 14%. This TCR derives from a man aged 55 to 70 who had been exposed to COVID-19. What was sequenced was PBMCs or T cells enriched from blood (not recorded which). The V and J genes are TRBV19 and TRBJ2-1; D remains unclear. The CDR3 loop reads CASSYASYNEQFF. CDR3 nucleotide sequence: TGTGCCAGTAGTTATGCGTCCTACAATGAGCAGTTCTTC.